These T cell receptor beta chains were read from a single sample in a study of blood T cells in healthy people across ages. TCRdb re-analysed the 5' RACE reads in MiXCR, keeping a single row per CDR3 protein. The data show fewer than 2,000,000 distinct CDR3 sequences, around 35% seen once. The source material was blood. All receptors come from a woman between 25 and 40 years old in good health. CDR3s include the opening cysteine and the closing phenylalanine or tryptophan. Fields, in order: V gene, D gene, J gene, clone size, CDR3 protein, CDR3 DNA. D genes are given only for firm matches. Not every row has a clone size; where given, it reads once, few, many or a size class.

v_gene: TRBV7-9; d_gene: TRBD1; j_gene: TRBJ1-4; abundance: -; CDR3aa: CASSFYRDRANEKLFF; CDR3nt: TGTGCCAGCAGCTTCTACCGGGACAGGGCCAATGAAAAACTGTTTTTT
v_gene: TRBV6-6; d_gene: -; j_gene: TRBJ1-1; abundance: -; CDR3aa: CASSGSGGGTEAFF; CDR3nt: TGTGCCAGCAGTGGCAGTGGGGGAGGAACTGAAGCTTTCTTT
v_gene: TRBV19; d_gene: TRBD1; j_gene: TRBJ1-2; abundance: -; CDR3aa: CASIDRGRPYYGYTF; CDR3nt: TGTGCCAGCATCGACAGGGGAAGGCCTTACTATGGCTACACCTTC
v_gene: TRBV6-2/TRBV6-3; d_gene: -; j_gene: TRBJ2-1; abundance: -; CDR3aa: CASSSIPSYNEQFF; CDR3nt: TGTGCCAGCAGTTCCATCCCTAGTTACAATGAGCAGTTCTTC
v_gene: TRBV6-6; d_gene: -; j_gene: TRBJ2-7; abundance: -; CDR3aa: CASSYSLGSIYEQYF; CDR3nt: TGTGCCAGCAGTTACTCCCTAGGGAGCATATACGAGCAGTACTTC
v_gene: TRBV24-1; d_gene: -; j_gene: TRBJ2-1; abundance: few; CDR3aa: CATSGQTQLGNYNEQFF; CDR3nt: TGTGCCACCAGTGGCCAGACTCAGTTAGGGAACTACAATGAGCAGTTCTTC
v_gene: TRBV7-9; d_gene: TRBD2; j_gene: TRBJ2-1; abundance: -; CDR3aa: CASSFDSGVYNEQFF; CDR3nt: TGTGCCAGCAGCTTTGATAGCGGGGTGTACAATGAGCAGTTCTTC
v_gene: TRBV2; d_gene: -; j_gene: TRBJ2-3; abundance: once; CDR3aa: CASTFLVSPDTQYF; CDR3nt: TGTGCCAGCACGTTCCTAGTCAGTCCAGATACGCAGTATTTT
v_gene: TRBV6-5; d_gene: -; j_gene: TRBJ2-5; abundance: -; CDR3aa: CASSYGSHVGTQYF; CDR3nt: TGTGCCAGCAGTTATGGTTCTCACGTGGGGACCCAGTACTTC
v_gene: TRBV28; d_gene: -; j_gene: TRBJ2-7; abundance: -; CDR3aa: CASSLWVVAYEQYF; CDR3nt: TGTGCCAGCAGTTTATGGGTGGTAGCTTACGAGCAGTACTTC
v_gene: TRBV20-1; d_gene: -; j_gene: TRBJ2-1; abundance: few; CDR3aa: CSAVGGRVKLERLGFF; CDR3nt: TGCAGTGCAGTCGGGGGTAGGGTAAAGTTGGAGAGATTGGGGTTCTTC
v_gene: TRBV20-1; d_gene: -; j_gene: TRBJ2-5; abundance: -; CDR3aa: CSARDSETNFGRETQYF; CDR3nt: TGCAGTGCTAGAGACTCCGAGACAAATTTTGGAAGAGAGACCCAGTACTTC
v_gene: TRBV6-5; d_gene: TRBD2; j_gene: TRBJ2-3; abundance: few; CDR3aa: CASSYSARLAGGTDTQYF; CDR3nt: TGTGCCAGCAGTTACTCAGCTCGGCTAGCGGGAGGCACAGATACGCAGTATTTT
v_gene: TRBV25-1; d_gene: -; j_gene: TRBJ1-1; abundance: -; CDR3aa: CASSVSGAEAFF; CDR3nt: TGTGCCAGCAGTGTTTCCGGAGCTGAAGCTTTCTTT
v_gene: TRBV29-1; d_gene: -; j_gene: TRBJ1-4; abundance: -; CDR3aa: CSVERQNGKLFF; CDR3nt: TGCAGCGTCGAACGACAGAATGGAAAACTGTTTTTT
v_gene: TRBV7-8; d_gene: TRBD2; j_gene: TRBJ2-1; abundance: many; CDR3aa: CASSLGSGGGIYNEQFF; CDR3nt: TGTGCCAGCAGCTTAGGTAGTGGCGGGGGGATTTACAATGAGCAGTTCTTC
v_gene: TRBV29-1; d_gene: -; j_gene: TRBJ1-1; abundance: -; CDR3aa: CSVTEGRMNTEAFF; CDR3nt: TGCAGCGTTACCGAAGGGCGTATGAACACTGAAGCTTTCTTT
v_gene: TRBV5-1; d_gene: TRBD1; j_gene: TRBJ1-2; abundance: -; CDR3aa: CASSMNRGRRYGYTF; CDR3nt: TGCGCCAGCAGCATGAACAGGGGGCGACGCTATGGCTACACCTTC
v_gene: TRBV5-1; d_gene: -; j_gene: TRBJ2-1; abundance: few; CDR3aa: CASSLDPPGPSSYNEQFF; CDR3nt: TGCGCCAGCAGCTTGGATCCCCCCGGGCCTTCCTCCTACAATGAGCAGTTCTTC